Below, 32 T cell receptor beta chains from the same sample are listed, as sequenced in a study of T cells in women clearing cervical HPV infection. This table comes from immunoSEQ multiplex PCR, and its TCRdb copy is limited to in-frame clones, with some not included. The listing records 25,000 to 35,000 clones. Sequences were obtained from blood buffy coat. All receptors come from a woman aged 18 to 69 with a cervical HPV16 infection that either progressed to CIN3+ or cleared (not recorded which).

On this clone: The read terminates 3 residues before the CDR3 end, so the remaining end is supplied by the germline J gene. The J gene is TRBJ2-7, the V gene TRBV7-8, with 14 bases that match TRBD2. The CDR3 is 16 residues long. V lost 5 bases to trimming and J lost 0 bases; unmatched junction nucleotides: 3. CDR1 is SGHVS, CDR2 FQNEAQ, per germline. The sequenced CDR3 bases are TGTGCCAGCAGCCAGGGACTAGCGGGGGTCTCCTACGAG. Translated, it gives CASSQGLAGVSYE. The entire CDR3 reads CASSQGLAGVSYEQYF.

Regarding this clone: The read terminates 3 residues before the CDR3 end, so the remaining end is supplied by the germline J gene. V is TRBV19 and J is TRBJ1-6; 9 nucleotides align to TRBD1. This CDR3 has 16 residues. V shed 8 bases, J shed 8 bases, and the junction held 13 bases outside the gene matches. The germline CDR1 and CDR2 sequences are LNHDA and SQIVND (reference sequence). The DNA read from the CDR3 is TGTGCCAGTCGGAACCACCCGGGACAGGGTGATTCACCC. This codes for CASRNHPGQGDSP. The full CDR3 is CASRNHPGQGDSPLHF.

Remarks on this clone: The read terminates 3 residues before the CDR3 end, so the remaining end is supplied by the germline J gene. The chain uses TRBV2 and TRBJ2-3; 7 bases align to TRBD1. Germline V gives CDR1 SNHLY, CDR2 FYNNEI. The length of the CDR3 is 17 residues. CDR3 in amino acids: CASSAYLTGASNQPQYF. The sequenced part of the CDR3 DNA is TGTGCCAGCAGCGCTTACCTTACAGGGGCCAGCAATCAGCCG.

Regarding this clone: The read finishes 3 residues shy of the CDR3 end, and the germline J gene is used to complete it. The genes are TRBV30 and TRBJ2-2; possibly TRBD1 for D (5 bases). Germline V gene data show CDR1 as GTSNPN and CDR2 as SVGIG (reference sequence). The ends were cut back, 3 bases at V and 1 base at J, with 6 bases in the middle. CDR3 length equals 13 residues. The sequenced part of the CDR3 DNA is TGTGCCTGGAGAGACAGGAACACCGGGGAG. It codes for CAWRDRNTGE. In full, the CDR3 reads CAWRDRNTGELFF.

In regard to this clone: The CDR3 is cut off 3 residues early in the read; its end comes from the germline J gene. V is TRBV30 and J is TRBJ1-2, with D hard to call. CDR1 and CDR2 from the germline V gene are GTSNPN and SVGIG (reference sequence). V lost 4 bases and J 4 bases, leaving 10 bases between the germline ends. CDR3 size: 12 residues. The CDR3 is CAWTEDSYGYTF. The sequenced CDR3 bases are TGTGCCTGGACCGAAGATAGCTATGGC. Full variable domain (outside the CDR3, taken from reference TRBV30 and TRBJ1-2): SQTIHQWPATLVQPVGSPLSLECTVEGTSNPNLYWYRQAAGRGLQLLFYSVGIGQISSEVPQNLSASRPQDRQFILSSKKLLLSDSGFYLCAWTEDSYGYTFGSGTRLTVV.

Regarding this clone: Coverage ceases 3 residues before the CDR3 finishes, and the germline J gene fills in the end. The J gene is TRBJ2-2, the V gene TRBV5-1; the D gene is possibly TRBD1 (5 bases). There are 15 residues in the CDR3. Trimming left V 1 base short and J 3 bases short, with 10 bases between. Germline CDR1 reads SGHRS; CDR2 reads YFSETQ. The CDR3 protein is CASSLLGRDTGELFF. The sequenced part of the CDR3 DNA is TGCGCCAGCAGCTTGTTGGGCAGGGACACCGGGGAG.

In regard to this clone: The CDR3 extends 3 residues past the end of the read, so its final part is completed from the germline J gene. The chain recombines TRBV2 with TRBJ1-6; a weak D match, TRBD1 (6 bases). The CDR3 runs to 16 residues. From germline, CDR1 is SNHLY and CDR2 FYNNEI. The V and J ends lost 3 bases and 7 bases respectively, with 16 bases between them. CDR3 bases read: TGTGCCAGCAGTGAGGGGGGGGGCAGGACAAATTCACCC. Amino acids: CASSEGGGRTNSP. The full CDR3 is CASSEGGGRTNSPLHF.

As for this clone: The CDR3 goes on 3 residues after the read ends, and that part is filled in from the germline J gene. This chain uses TRBV2 with TRBJ2-7; 10 bases fit TRBD1. Germline values: CDR1 SNHLY, CDR2 FYNNEI. J lost 2 bases, V lost 6 bases, and 4 bases had no gene match. The CDR3 is made up of 14 amino acids. The CDR3 is CASSWTGGTYEQYF. The CDR3 bases that were read are TGTGCCAGCAGCTGGACAGGGGGAACCTACGAG.

As regards this clone: The read gets to within 3 residues of the CDR3 end, and the germline J gene fills in the rest. The chain uses TRBV28 and TRBJ2-2, with D unclear. Per germline, CDR1 MDHEN and CDR2 SYDVKM. The CDR3 runs 16 residues. Deletions cut 6 bases from V and 2 bases from J, with 16 bases between. The CDR3 loop reads CASSLPPPVNTGELFF. The CDR3 bases that were read are TGTGCCAGCAGCTTACCCCCCCCGGTCAACACCGGGGAG.

As concerns this clone: From the germline J gene comes the end of the CDR3, since the read stops 3 residues before it. This sequence joins TRBV28 and TRBJ2-7, with 8 nucleotides matching TRBD2. This CDR3 comprises 14 residues. Germline V CDR1 and CDR2: MDHEN, SYDVKM. J lost 2 bases, V lost 8 bases, and 8 bases had no gene match. The covered CDR3 bases are TGTGCCAGCTCCCTTACTAGCGGACCCTACGAG. Amino acid sequence: CASSLTSGPYE. The CDR3, in full, reads CASSLTSGPYEQYF.

Note on this clone: The read ends 3 residues early relative to the CDR3; the germline J gene fills the gap. The rearrangement uses TRBV19 and TRBJ2-1, with TRBD2 identical over 14 bases. This CDR3 has 15 residues. The V gene's germline CDR1 is LNHDA and CDR2 SQIVND (reference sequence). Losses at the gene ends were 4 bases for V and 7 bases for J; bases not matched to a gene: 3. The CDR3 bases that were read are TGTGCCAGTAGTACCGGGACTAGCGGGGGAAATGAG. This sequence encodes CASSTGTSGGNE. The full CDR3 is CASSTGTSGGNEQFF. Filled out from reference TRBV19 and TRBJ2-1, the complete variable domain reads DGGITQSPKYLFRKEGQNVTLSCEQNLNHDAMYWYRQDPGQGLRLIYYSQIVNDFQKGDIAEGYSVSREKKESFPLTVTSAQKNPTAFYLCASSTGTSGGNEQFFGPGTRLTVL.

Points on this clone: The sequenced fragment ends 3 residues before the CDR3 boundary, so the rest is inferred from the germline J gene. The V gene is TRBV2, the J gene TRBJ2-2, with 7 bases identical to TRBD2. J lost 4 bases, V lost 2 bases, and 13 bases had no gene match. This CDR3 has 18 amino acids. Germline loops: CDR1 SNHLY, CDR2 FYNNEI. The sequenced part of the CDR3 DNA is TGTGCCAGCAGTGAACTGGGTGGGGGGGACTCATCCACCGGGGAG. It codes for CASSELGGGDSSTGE. The entire CDR3 protein is CASSELGGGDSSTGELFF.

As for this clone: Read data end 3 residues before the CDR3 end; the end is taken from the germline J gene. This rearrangement joins TRBV19 to TRBJ2-2; 9 positions match TRBD1. Germline-derived CDR1 and CDR2 are LNHDA and SQIVND (reference sequence). J gave up 6 bases and V 7 bases, and 21 bases lay outside the gene matches. The CDR3 spans 19 residues. The CDR3 reads CASMLGLLGVGQGAGELFF. The sequenced part of the CDR3 DNA is TGTGCCAGTATGTTAGGTTTGTTAGGTGTGGGACAGGGAGCCGGGGAG.

Comment on this clone: The read gets to within 3 residues of the CDR3 end, and the germline J gene fills in the rest. The chain uses TRBV20-1 and TRBJ2-7; the match to TRBD1 covers 10 bases. V was pared by 6 bases and J by 3 bases, with 11 bases of the junction left unmatched. Germline assignment: CDR1 DFQATT and CDR2 SNEGSKA (reference sequence). The CDR3 extends over 15 amino acids. The CDR3 loop is CSAPFPGQGIYEQYF. The sequenced part of the CDR3 DNA is TGCAGTGCCCCTTTCCCGGGACAGGGGATCTACGAG.

Note on this clone: The read ends 3 residues early relative to the CDR3; the germline J gene fills the gap. This chain uses TRBV14 with TRBJ1-2; TRBD1 aligns across 7 bases. This CDR3 has 16 amino acids. CDR1 SGHDN and CDR2 FVKESK come from the germline V gene. Trimming at V came to 1 base and at J to 4 bases, leaving 9 bases not matched to a gene. CDR3 loop: CASSQGQGRTIYGYTF. CDR3 bases read: TGTGCCAGCAGCCAAGGACAGGGACGGACCATCTATGGC. Filled out from reference TRBV14 and TRBJ1-2, the complete variable domain reads EAGVTQFPSHSVIEKGQTVTLRCDPISGHDNLYWYRRVMGKEIKFLLHFVKESKQDESGMPNNRFLAERTGGTYSTLKVQPAELEDSGVYFCASSQGQGRTIYGYTFGSGTRLTVV.

Comment on this clone: Read data end 3 residues before the CDR3 end; the end is taken from the germline J gene. The chain has TRBV2 and TRBJ2-7, with D perhaps TRBD1 (6 bases). Germline CDR1 is SNHLY and CDR2 is FYNNEI. Trimming stripped 7 bases from V and 3 bases from J, with 13 bases between. This CDR3 comprises 13 residues. CDR3 loop: CASMRDTLYEQYF. Partial CDR3 DNA: TGTGCCAGCATGAGGGACACACTCTACGAG.

Points on this clone: The read finishes 3 residues shy of the CDR3 end, and the germline J gene is used to complete it. This chain links TRBV19 with TRBJ2-3; the match to TRBD2 covers 10 bases. Per germline, CDR1 LNHDA and CDR2 SQIVND (reference sequence). The CDR3 extends over 15 amino acids. Incomplete CDR3 DNA: TGTGCCAGTAGTGTCTTAGCGGGAGGACAAGAGACG. This encodes CASSVLAGGQET. The entire CDR3 reads CASSVLAGGQETQYF.

As for this clone: The read terminates 3 residues before the CDR3 end, so the remaining end is supplied by the germline J gene. The genes are TRBV7-9 and TRBJ1-4, with D possibly TRBD1 on 5 matching bases. V lost 5 bases and J lost 0, with 10 bases in between. This CDR3 has 15 residues. Germline CDR1 SEHNR, CDR2 FQNEAQ (reference sequence). CDR3 amino acids: CASSGLTATNEKLFF. The covered CDR3 bases are TGTGCCAGCAGCGGTCTGACAGCAACTAATGAAAAA.

Concerning this clone itself: The read falls 3 residues short of the CDR3 end, and the missing part is taken from the germline J gene. The J gene is TRBJ2-3, the V gene TRBV13; D perhaps matches TRBD2 (6 bases). V lost 8 bases and J 4 bases, leaving 22 bases between the germline ends. This CDR3 comprises 16 residues. Looked up from germline, CDR1 is PRHDT and CDR2 is FYEKMQ (reference sequence). The CDR3 loop is CASARFGGGFADTQYF. The covered CDR3 bases are TGTGCCAGCGCACGTTTTGGAGGAGGGTTCGCAGATACG.

Of note for this clone: With the read ending 3 residues before the CDR3 end, the germline J gene is used to fill in that end. The genes are TRBV20-1 and TRBJ2-1; tentatively, D is TRBD2 (5 bases). V lost 0 bases and J lost 3, with 18 bases in between. The CDR3 is 17 amino acids. CDR1 and CDR2 from the germline V gene are DFQATT and SNEGSKA (reference sequence). CDR3 bases read: TGCAGTGCTAGAGATGATCGAACGGGGAGACTCTACAATGAG. Its protein product is CSARDDRTGRLYNE. The complete CDR3 protein is CSARDDRTGRLYNEQFF.

A note on this clone: Read data end 3 residues before the CDR3 end; the end is taken from the germline J gene. The chain employs TRBV2 and TRBJ2-3; TRBD2 is a possible D gene (5 bases). The V gene lost 8 bases and the J gene lost 0 bases, with 15 bases spanning the gap. CDR1 is SNHLY, CDR2 FYNNEI, per germline. The CDR3 is 15 amino acids. CDR3 residues: CASAASDLSTDTQYF. The CDR3 DNA, read in part, is TGTGCCAGCGCCGCCTCGGACTTAAGCACAGATACG.

Notes on this clone: From the germline J gene comes the end of the CDR3, since the read stops 3 residues before it. The genes are TRBV19 and TRBJ2-2, with 8 bases lining up with TRBD1. This CDR3 spans 17 amino acids. Germline CDR1 is LNHDA and CDR2 is SQIVND (reference sequence). J gave up 1 base and V 3 bases, and 7 bases lay outside the gene matches. The CDR3: CASSIGAGTGNTGELFF. The part of the CDR3 DNA that was read is TGTGCCAGTAGTATCGGGGCCGGGACAGGGAACACCGGGGAG.

As for this clone: The read comes to an end 3 residues before the CDR3 does, leaving the germline J gene to fill in the end. The chain carries TRBV7-9 and TRBJ2-1, with 7 bases lining up with TRBD2. V was pared by 3 bases and J by 5 bases, with 7 bases of the junction left unmatched. The V gene's germline CDR1 is SEHNR and CDR2 FQNEAQ (reference sequence). There are 15 residues in the CDR3. CDR3 bases read: TGTGCCAGCAGCTTTCGAGGGAGCGGGGACAATGAG. It translates to CASSFRGSGDNE. The whole CDR3 is CASSFRGSGDNEQFF.

About this clone: Read sequence stops 3 residues before the CDR3 end, and the germline J gene provides the missing end. V usage is TRBV18 and J usage is TRBJ2-1; TRBD2 matches at 16 bases. The length of the CDR3 is 19 residues. Trimming took 3 bases from V and 3 from J; bases not matched to a gene: 8. In germline, CDR1 is KGHSH, CDR2 LQKENI. CDR3 amino acids: CASSPTGTSGRDIYNEQFF. The covered CDR3 bases are TGTGCCAGCTCACCTACCGGGACTAGCGGGAGGGATATCTACAATGAG.

Partial CDR3 DNA: TGTGCCAGCAGTGAAAGTACAGGGGGGATCTACAATGAG. Protein product: CASSESTGGIYNE. The full CDR3 reads CASSESTGGIYNEQFF. This chain connects TRBV2 to TRBJ2-1, with 8 bases lining up with TRBD1. The read ends 3 residues early relative to the CDR3; the germline J gene fills the gap. Germline CDR1 reads SNHLY; CDR2 reads FYNNEI. This CDR3 region has 16 residues. Trimming at V came to 2 bases and at J to 3 bases, leaving 6 bases not matched to a gene.

The CDR3 bases that were read are TGTGCCAGCAGCTTACGGGGACAGGGCACCGGGGAG. Translating it yields CASSLRGQGTGE. The whole CDR3 sequence reads CASSLRGQGTGELFF. V gene TRBV7-9 combines with J gene TRBJ2-2, with 9 bases aligning to TRBD1. The read is 3 residues too short to cover the CDR3 end, so that end is filled in from the germline J gene. The CDR3 extends over 15 amino acids. V shed 2 bases, J shed 4 bases, and the junction held 2 bases outside the gene matches. Germline CDR1 and CDR2: SEHNR and FQNEAQ (reference sequence).

A note on this clone: The CDR3 is cut off 3 residues early in the read; its end comes from the germline J gene. V and J are TRBV29-1 and TRBJ1-1, with TRBD1 matching over 8 bases. V shed 5 bases and J 5 bases; nucleotides not matched to a gene: 7. CDR3 length: 13 amino acids. Germline V CDR1 and CDR2: SQVTM, ANQGSEA. CDR3 bases read: TGCAGCGTTTCTGGCAGGGGGCTTACTGAA. This codes for CSVSGRGLTE. The entire CDR3 sequence reads CSVSGRGLTEAFF.

Points on this clone: The read halts 3 residues ahead of the CDR3 end, with the missing end drawn from the germline J gene. The rearrangement links TRBV10-3 to TRBJ1-1; a weak D match, TRBD1 (5 bases). V was cut by 10 bases and J by 1 base, with 13 bases left in between. The germline CDR1 and CDR2 sequences are ENHRY and SYGVKD. The CDR3 contains 13 residues. The sequenced CDR3 bases are TGTGCCACCCGGGGGGAGCCGAACACTGAA. Translation: CATRGEPNTE. The entire CDR3 protein is CATRGEPNTEAFF.

With respect to this clone: The read comes to an end 3 residues before the CDR3 does, leaving the germline J gene to fill in the end. The rearrangement joins TRBV13 to TRBJ2-1; TRBD2 matches 8 bases. The CDR3 runs to 14 residues. The V gene end was trimmed by 2 bases and the J gene end by 4 bases; junction bases not matched to a gene: 1. The germline V gene has CDR1 PRHDT and CDR2 FYEKMQ (reference sequence). The DNA read from the CDR3 is TGTGCCAGCAGCTTACAGCGGGGGTACAATGAG. Translated, it gives CASSLQRGYNE. The full CDR3 is CASSLQRGYNEQFF.

As to this clone: The read finishes 3 residues shy of the CDR3 end, and the germline J gene is used to complete it. V usage is TRBV30 and J usage is TRBJ1-5, with 7 bases fitting TRBD1. With V trimmed by 1 base and J by 3 bases, 6 bases remained unmatched. The CDR3 is 15 residues long. Germline CDR1 and CDR2: GTSNPN and SVGIG (reference sequence). The CDR3 reads CAWSATGTDNQPQHF. The part of the CDR3 DNA that was read is TGTGCCTGGAGTGCAACCGGGACAGACAATCAGCCC.

For this clone: The read ends 3 residues shy of where the CDR3 ends; the end is completed using the germline J gene. This chain joins TRBV12-5 and TRBJ2-1, with a weak D call TRBD1 (6 bases). CDR1 and CDR2 (germline): LGHNT, FRNRAP. Trimming stripped 6 bases from V and 8 bases from J, with 11 bases between. This CDR3 has 12 amino acids. CDR3 DNA, as far as it was read: TGTGCTAGTGGGTCCACAGGGCATGAG. Its protein product is CASGSTGHE. The whole CDR3 reads CASGSTGHEQFF.

Of note for this clone: From the germline J gene comes the end of the CDR3, since the read stops 3 residues before it. V usage is TRBV20-1 and J usage is TRBJ1-4; D call uncertain. CDR3 length: 16 amino acids. Per germline, CDR1 DFQATT and CDR2 SNEGSKA (reference sequence). CDR3 DNA (partial): TGCAGTGCTAGAGATACGGGGAGCTCCTATAATTCACCA. It translates to CSARDTGSSYNSP. The complete CDR3 protein is CSARDTGSSYNSPLFF.